The next 25 T cell receptor beta chains were all read from a single sample in a study of blood T cell repertoires in COVID-19. Profiling relied on immunoSEQ multiplex PCR, and the TCRdb table lists in-frame clones only, not all of them. Here the sample spans approximately 210,000 clones, more than 65% being singletons. Sequencing used PBMCs or T cells enriched from blood (not recorded which). Every receptor here comes from a woman aged 45-65 years with acute COVID-19.

The gene calls are TRBV29-1 and TRBJ2-3; 12 bases map to TRBD2. The CDR3 length is 14 residues. Germline V gene sequence: CDR1 SQVTM, CDR2 ANQGSEA. The ends lost 7 bases at V and 5 bases at J; junction bases unmatched: 7. Here the CDR3 reads CSADGLAGLDTQYF. Written as DNA, the CDR3 is TGCAGCGCAGATGGACTAGCGGGGCTAGATACGCAGTATTTT.

V and J are TRBV5-6 and TRBJ2-2; TRBD1 agrees at 8 bases. Trimming removed 4 bases from V and 4 bases from J; junction bases left unmatched: 6. CDR1 SGHDT and CDR2 YYEEEE come from the germline V gene. The CDR3 is made up of 15 amino acids. The CDR3 coding sequence is TGTGCCAGCAGCGCCGACAGGGGTTTCACCGGGGAGCTGTTTTTT. Translated: CASSADRGFTGELFF.

There are a few counts of this clone. The same CDR3 also results from other DNA sequences found in this sample. The rearrangement joins TRBV5-1 to TRBJ1-4, with TRBD1 matching 9 bases. The CDR3 is made up of 14 amino acids. Germline V gives CDR1 SGHRS, CDR2 YFSETQ. After removal of 4 bases from V and 4 bases from J, the junction contained 2 bases not matched to a gene. CDR3 nucleotide sequence: TGCGCCAGCAGCCCGGGACAGGGTAATGAAAAACTGTTTTTT. The encoded protein is CASSPGQGNEKLFF.

J is TRBJ1-2 and V is TRBV19, with D perhaps matching TRBD1 (5 bases). CDR1 LNHDA and CDR2 SQIVND come from the germline V gene (reference sequence). The ends were cut back, 6 bases at V and 6 bases at J, with 11 bases in the middle. The CDR3 is 12 amino acids. The CDR3 spells CASSGQANGYTF. In DNA form, the CDR3 reads TGTGCCAGTAGCGGACAAGCCAATGGCTACACCTTC.

The chain joins TRBV9 to TRBJ1-1, with D possibly matching TRBD1 (5 bases). Trimming shortened V by 1 base and J by 1 base, and 8 bases separated the two germline ends. The CDR3 totals 14 residues. Per the germline V gene, CDR1 is SGDLS and CDR2 is YYNGEE. The chain's CDR3 is CASSVYDRNTEAFF. In nucleotides, the CDR3 is TGTGCCAGCAGCGTATACGACAGGAACACTGAAGCTTTCTTT.

The gene calls are TRBV7-2 and TRBJ1-1; tentative D call: TRBD1 (6 bases). In germline, CDR1 is SGHTA, CDR2 FQGNSA. V lost 0 bases and J 1 base, leaving 9 bases between the germline ends. The CDR3 runs 15 residues. CDR3 coding DNA: TGTGCCAGCAGCTTAGCGCTGGGGGCGAACACTGAAGCTTTCTTT. This translates into CASSLALGANTEAFF.

The CDR3 region is CASSRPTGISYGYTF. CDR3 DNA sequence: TGTGCCAGCAGCAGGCCGACAGGAATTAGCTATGGCTACACCTTC. The chain has TRBV21-1 and TRBJ1-2; the DNA was not used to check the table's D call, TRBD1. TRBV21-1 is given as a pseudogene. The CDR3 is made up of 15 amino acids.

The chain joins TRBV28 to TRBJ2-1; D possibly corresponds to TRBD2 (5 bases). V was clipped by 2 bases and J by 10 bases, with 12 bases between them. Germline CDR1 MDHEN, CDR2 SYDVKM. CDR3 length: 13 residues. The CDR3: CASSLEGIREQFF. The CDR3, as DNA: TGTGCCAGCAGTTTAGAGGGTATAAGGGAGCAGTTCTTC.

This chain links TRBV5-1 with TRBJ2-4; possibly TRBD1 for D (5 bases). Per the germline V gene, CDR1 is SGHRS and CDR2 is YFSETQ. The CDR3 has 15 residues. V was shortened by 0 bases and J by 0 bases, with 7 bases between the two germline ends. The CDR3 is CASSLGQLAKNIQYF. The CDR3 region has the DNA TGCGCCAGCAGCTTGGGACAGCTAGCCAAAAACATTCAGTACTTC.

The chain has TRBV7-9 and TRBJ1-1; a possible D gene is TRBD1 (5 bases). There are 14 residues in the CDR3. Between the trimmed V and J ends, which lost 1 base and 5 bases, there was a span of 11 bases. CDR1 is SEHNR, CDR2 FQNEAQ, per germline (reference sequence). The CDR3 sequence: CASSLVGQLTEAFF. The CDR3 nucleotides are TGTGCCAGCAGCTTAGTAGGACAATTGACTGAAGCTTTCTTT.

This clone was seen a handful of times. The chain couples TRBV30 to TRBJ1-2; D might be TRBD1 (5 bases). Germline V gene sequence: CDR1 GTSNPN, CDR2 SVGIG (reference sequence). The CDR3 has 12 amino acids. The CDR3 nucleotides are TGTGCATCCCGTAAGGGGAACTATGGCTACACCTTC. Residues: CASRKGNYGYTF. Complete variable domain (other parts from reference TRBV30 and TRBJ1-2): SQTIHQWPATLVQPVGSPLSLECTVEGTSNPNLYWYRQAAGRGLQLLFYSVGIGQISSEVPQNLSASRPQDRQFILSSKKLLLSDSGFYLCASRKGNYGYTFGSGTRLTVV.

The CDR3 protein is CASSGMHRGEQYV. CDR3 in DNA: TGTGCCAGCAGCGGAATGCACAGGGGCGAGCAGTACGTC. The chain employs TRBV5-6 and TRBJ2-7; 7 nucleotides agree with TRBD1. The CDR3 has 13 amino acids. From germline, CDR1 is SGHDT and CDR2 YYEEEE. With 4 bases clipped from V and 6 bases from J, the junction kept 7 bases outside the gene matches.

The rearrangement uses TRBV28 and TRBJ1-5, with D unresolved. CDR1 and CDR2 from the germline V gene are MDHEN and SYDVKM. The CDR3 has 16 residues. V lost 3 bases to trimming and J lost 0 bases, with 12 bases between them. CDR3 nucleotides: TGTGCCAGCAGTTTGCGGATCTCGAATAGCAATCAGCCCCAGCATTTT. The encoded protein is CASSLRISNSNQPQHF.

J is TRBJ2-1 and V is TRBV7-9, with a possible D match to TRBD1 (6 bases). V lost 10 bases and J 5 bases, leaving 15 bases between the germline ends. This CDR3 comprises 13 residues. Germline values: CDR1 SEHNR, CDR2 FQNEAQ (reference sequence). Here the CDR3 reads CATSGQGNNEQFF. The CDR3 DNA follows: TGTGCCACCTCGGGACAAGGCAACAATGAGCAGTTCTTC.

The chain employs TRBV5-1 and TRBJ2-3; 8 bases are shared with TRBD2. With V trimmed by 7 bases and J by 3 bases, 13 bases remained unmatched. CDR3 length: 16 residues. Germline assignment: CDR1 SGHRS and CDR2 YFSETQ. CDR3 loop: CASDFFGGGPTDTQYF. In DNA, the CDR3 is TGCGCCAGCGATTTTTTTGGCGGGGGGCCGACAGATACGCAGTATTTT.

This chain connects TRBV24-1 to TRBJ1-2; 12 bases align to TRBD1. Germline CDR1 and CDR2: KGHDR and SFDVKD. V shed 0 bases, J shed 7 bases, and the junction held 8 bases outside the gene matches. This CDR3 contains 17 residues. CDR3 coding DNA: TGTGCCACCAGTGATTTGGATCCGGGACAGGGGGCGGGTGGCTACACCTTC. As protein: CATSDLDPGQGAGGYTF.

The chain joins TRBV5-6 to TRBJ1-2; D might be TRBD1 (5 bases). CDR1 and CDR2 from the germline V gene are SGHDT and YYEEEE. The CDR3 loop spans 15 amino acids. V dropped 1 base and J dropped 1 base, with 11 bases sitting between them. The CDR3 sequence is CASSLLGRDNYGYTF. CDR3 bases: TGTGCCAGCAGCTTGTTGGGGCGGGATAACTATGGCTACACCTTC.

This clone occurred once. V gene TRBV13 combines with J gene TRBJ1-5; possibly TRBD1 for D (6 bases). V was pared by 2 bases and J by 3 bases, with 11 bases between. The germline V gene encodes CDR1 PRHDT and CDR2 FYEKMQ (reference sequence). The CDR3 consists of 15 residues. CDR3 coding DNA: TGTGCCAGCAGCTTAAGTGACAGGAACAATCAGCCCCAGCATTTT. Translation gives CASSLSDRNNQPQHF.

The V gene is TRBV5-1, the J gene TRBJ2-6, with D perhaps matching TRBD1 (6 bases). V shed 0 bases and J shed 2 bases, with 12 bases lying between them. The CDR3 is made up of 17 amino acids. Per the germline V gene, CDR1 is SGHRS and CDR2 is YFSETQ. CDR3 DNA sequence: TGCGCCAGCAGCTTGGGGACAGCGGCGACTGGGGCCAACGTCCTGACTTTC. It encodes CASSLGTAATGANVLTF. The variable domain in full, completed from reference TRBV5-1 and TRBJ2-6, reads KAGVTQTPRYLIKTRGQQVTLSCSPISGHRSVSWYQQTPGQGLQFLFEYFSETQRNKGNFPGRFSGRQFSNSRSEMNVSTLELGDSALYLCASSLGTAATGANVLTFGAGSRLTVL.

The rearrangement uses TRBV3-1 (or the pseudogene TRBV3-2) and TRBJ1-2; 9 nucleotides align to TRBD1. V lost 9 bases, J lost 0 bases, and 5 bases stayed unmatched. CDR1 is LGHDT and CDR2 is YNNKEL in the germline V gene (reference sequence). The CDR3 spans 14 residues. The CDR3 DNA sequence: TGTGCCAGTAGACAGGGGGGAGCTAACTATGGCTACACCTTC. As protein: CASRQGGANYGYTF.

This clone was seen a single time. The gene calls are TRBV7-3 and TRBJ2-2; D is perhaps TRBD2 (5 bases). The germline CDR1 and CDR2 sequences are SGHTA and FQGTGA. This CDR3 region has 15 residues. V was pared by 0 bases and J by 4 bases, with 9 bases between. Written as DNA, the CDR3 is TGTGCCAGCAGCTTAACTAGCGCGGGCACCGGGGAGCTGTTTTTT. Protein sequence: CASSLTSAGTGELFF.

To note about this clone: A read error may account for a junction end that differs from germline. The chain combines TRBV7-7 with TRBJ2-2; 7 bases fit TRBD1. This CDR3 is 16 amino acids long. Looked up from germline, CDR1 is SSHAT and CDR2 is FNYEAQ (reference sequence). CDR3 sequence reads: CASSGHRGRNTGELFF. For the CDR3, the DNA is TGTGCTAGCAGTGGACACAGGGGAAGGAACACCGGGGAGCTGTTTTTT.

The rearrangement links TRBV5-6 to TRBJ1-6, with 7 bases aligning to TRBD1. Germline V CDR1 and CDR2: SGHDT, YYEEEE. The CDR3 sequence is 17 residues long. The trim removed 0 bases at V and 7 bases at J, leaving 10 bases unmatched. This CDR3 reads CASSLDRRTGTNSPLHF. CDR3 in DNA: TGTGCCAGCAGCTTGGACCGTCGGACAGGCACCAATTCACCCCTCCACTTT.

This clone has just a few counts. The chain couples TRBV6-6 to TRBJ1-3; TRBD1 agrees at 7 bases. CDR3 length: 14 amino acids. Germline V gives CDR1 MNHNY, CDR2 SVGAGI (reference sequence). Trimming removed 5 bases from V and 2 bases from J; junction bases left unmatched: 3. DNA for the CDR3: TGTGCCAGCAGTCTAGGGACAGCTGGAAACACCATATATTTT. This translates into CASSLGTAGNTIYF.

The chain recombines TRBV6-5 with TRBJ1-1; TRBD1 aligns across 8 bases. V shed 6 bases, J shed 3 bases, and the junction held 3 bases outside the gene matches. The CDR3 contains 13 residues. In germline, CDR1 is MNHEY, CDR2 SVGAGI. CDR3 coding DNA: TGTGCCAGCAGCAGGGGGCCTGACACTGAAGCTTTCTTT. Protein sequence: CASSRGPDTEAFF.